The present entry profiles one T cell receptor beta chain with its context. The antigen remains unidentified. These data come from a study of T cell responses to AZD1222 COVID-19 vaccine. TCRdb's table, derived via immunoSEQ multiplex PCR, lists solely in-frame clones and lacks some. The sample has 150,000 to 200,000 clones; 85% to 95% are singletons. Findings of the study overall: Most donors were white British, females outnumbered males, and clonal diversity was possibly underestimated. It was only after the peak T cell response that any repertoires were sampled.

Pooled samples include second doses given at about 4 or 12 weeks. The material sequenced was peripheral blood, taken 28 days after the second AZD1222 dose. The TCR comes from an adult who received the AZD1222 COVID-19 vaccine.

The DNA of the CDR3 is TGTGCCAGCAGCCAAGCCCAGGGGGCGTACGGGGAGCTGTTTTTT. Amino acids: CASSQAQGAYGELFF. V is TRBV14 and J is TRBJ2-2, with 8 bases matching TRBD1. Germline loops: CDR1 SGHDN, CDR2 FVKESK. CDR3 length: 15 residues. Trimming cost V 1 base and J 7 bases; bases outside gene matches: 5.